This T cell receptor (beta chain) originates from a study of blood T cell repertoires in COVID-19. The wider study: Researchers got acute and convalescent COVID-19 samples from the United States, Italy and Spain.

Authors' analysis steps: Amplification from reference gene primers served as the basis for estimated nucleated cell counts. Profiled with immunoSEQ multiplex PCR; TCRdb holds only in-frame clones, not every one. V and J calls and clone size are as listed in that table; D and trimming were resolved from the DNA. The profile shows roughly 30,000 clones, around nine tenths of them singletons. Germline CDR1 is SGHRS and CDR2 is YFSETQ. This CDR3 region has 15 residues. Trimming cost V 0 bases and J 0 bases, with 9 bases left between them. J is TRBJ1-2 and V is TRBV5-1; D unresolved. The sequence was obtained from a human donor in a cohort sampled during active COVID-19. Sequencing used peripheral blood. CDR3 DNA sequence: TGCGCCAGCAGCTTGGGCGGGCCAACTAACTATGGCTACACCTTC. Translation: CASSLGGPTNYGYTF.